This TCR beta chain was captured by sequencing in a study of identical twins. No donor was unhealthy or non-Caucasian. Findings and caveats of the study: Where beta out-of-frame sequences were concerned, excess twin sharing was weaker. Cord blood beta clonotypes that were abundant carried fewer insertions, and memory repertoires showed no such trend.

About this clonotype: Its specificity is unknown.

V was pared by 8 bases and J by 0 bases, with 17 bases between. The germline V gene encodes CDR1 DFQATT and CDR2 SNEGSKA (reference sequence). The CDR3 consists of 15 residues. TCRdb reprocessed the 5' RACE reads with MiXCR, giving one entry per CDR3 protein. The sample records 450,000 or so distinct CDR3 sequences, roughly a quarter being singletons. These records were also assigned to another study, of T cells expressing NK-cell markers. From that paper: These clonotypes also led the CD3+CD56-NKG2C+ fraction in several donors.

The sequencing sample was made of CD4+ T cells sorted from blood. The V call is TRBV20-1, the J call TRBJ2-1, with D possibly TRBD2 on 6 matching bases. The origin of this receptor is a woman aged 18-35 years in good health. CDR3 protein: CSPWSGPSSYNEQFF. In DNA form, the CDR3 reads TGCAGTCCGTGGAGCGGGCCGAGCTCCTACAATGAGCAGTTCTTC.